These 4 T cell receptor beta chains share one sample of origin, sequenced in a study of CD8 T cells in Susac syndrome. Random hexamers served to reverse transcribe roughly 0.45 to 1 ug RNA. MiXCR, run by TCRdb on the immunoSEQ multiplex PCR reads, gives a single entry per CDR3 protein. The table shows about 190,000 distinct CDR3 sequences, with about 94% occurring only once. Sequencing was carried out using CD4+ T cells from PBMCs. Receptor source: a human donor in good health.

This clonotype was detected only a few times. J is TRBJ1-1 and V is TRBV18, with no clear D. Trimming pared 3 bases from V and 5 bases from J, leaving 4 bases between. CDR1 is KGHSH and CDR2 is LQKENI in the germline V gene. The CDR3 is 11 residues long. CDR3 sequence: CASSPRTEAFF. As DNA, the CDR3 is TGTGCCAGCTCACCTCGGACTGAAGCTTTCTTT.

The chain joins TRBV18 to TRBJ2-5; 7 bases line up with TRBD1. The CDR3 extends over 15 amino acids. Germline CDR1 is KGHSH and CDR2 is LQKENI. J gave up 3 bases and V 1 base, and 5 bases lay outside the gene matches. The CDR3 loop reads CASSPRPGGEETQYF. Written as DNA, the CDR3 is TGTGCCAGCTCACCACGGCCAGGGGGAGAAGAGACCCAGTACTTC.

The chain carries TRBV2 and TRBJ1-1; D unresolved. The V end lost 4 bases, the J end lost 3 bases, and 6 bases lay between the germline ends. The CDR3 has 12 amino acids. Germline loops: CDR1 SNHLY, CDR2 FYNNEI. The CDR3 loop is CASSVWYTEAFF. CDR3 DNA: TGTGCCAGCAGTGTTTGGTACACTGAAGCTTTCTTT. Using reference TRBV2 and TRBJ1-1 for the parts outside the CDR3, the full variable domain is EPEVTQTPSHQVTQMGQEVILRCVPISNHLYFYWYRQILGQKVEFLVSFYNNEISEKSEIFDDQFSVERPDGSNFTLKIRSTKLEDSAMYFCASSVWYTEAFFGQGTRLTVV.

The CDR3 protein is CASSGQGISYEQYF. DNA for the CDR3: TGTGCCAGCTCCGGACAGGGGATCTCCTACGAGCAGTACTTC. The genes are TRBV12-3 or TRBV12-4 and TRBJ2-7; 9 positions match TRBD1. With V trimmed by 8 bases and J by 0 bases, 5 bases remained unmatched. The CDR3 has 14 amino acids.